This T cell receptor beta chain comes out of a study of PD-1 blockade in mismatch repair-deficient tumors. Germline V gives CDR1 SGDLS, CDR2 YYNGEE. The CDR3 covers 15 residues. V gave up 3 bases and J gave up 0 bases, with 10 bases separating them. The method was immunoSEQ multiplex PCR; TCRdb's version includes in-frame clones alone and lacks a portion of them. The sample comprises about 16,000 clones, about 80% of which are singletons, and 3.4% rests with the top ten. This clonotype was sampled from an adult with mismatch repair-deficient cancer. Sequenced material: PBMCs, taken 4 weeks after starting pembrolizumab. The chain has TRBV9 and TRBJ1-3; D uncertain. The DNA of the CDR3 is TGTGCCAGCAGCGGTGGACTGAACTCTGGAAACACCATATATTTT. It yields the protein CASSGGLNSGNTIYF.